This T cell receptor beta chain was recorded in a study of blood T cell repertoires in COVID-19. Study-level background: T cells, B-cell-depleted T cells, or PBMCs provided the cDNA or gDNA that served as material.

In the authors' workflow: Amplifying reference gene primers gave estimates of nucleated cell counts. Profiling relied on immunoSEQ multiplex PCR, and the TCRdb table lists in-frame clones only, not all of them. That table furnishes V, J and clone size, whereas the DNA furnished D and trimming. The table shows under 110,000 clones, with roughly 92% occurring only once. This clonotype was sampled from a man over 45 with active COVID-19. Sequencing was done on a sample of peripheral blood.

CDR3 sequence reads: CASTNPDSYYEQYF. The CDR3 DNA reads TGTGCCAGTACCAACCCTGACAGTTACTACGAGCAGTACTTC. The genes are TRBV19 and TRBJ2-7, with D perhaps matching TRBD1 (5 bases). CDR1 and CDR2 from the germline V gene are LNHDA and SQIVND (reference sequence). This CDR3 has 14 amino acids. Trimming cost V 7 bases and J 3 bases, with 16 bases left between them. The full variable domain, rest sourced from reference TRBV19 and TRBJ2-7, is DGGITQSPKYLFRKEGQNVTLSCEQNLNHDAMYWYRQDPGQGLRLIYYSQIVNDFQKGDIAEGYSVSREKKESFPLTVTSAQKNPTAFYLCASTNPDSYYEQYFGPGTRLTVT.